A selection of T cell receptor beta chains follows, all from one sample in a study of shared clonotypes between healthy human individuals. TCRdb's copy holds only in-frame clones and misses some; the assay was immunoSEQ multiplex PCR. This table holds around 2,000,000 clones, 90% to 95% found once. Sequencing used naive CD8+ T cells from PBMCs. These receptors were obtained from a man between 18 and 35 years old in good health. Some clones in this sample may be carry-over from other donors' samples. Each CDR3 is given with its conserved first and last residue.

j_call | v_call | cdr3_length | cdr3_aa
TRBJ2-3 | TRBV27 | 16 | CASNQLAGLSTDTQYF
TRBJ2-1 | TRBV5-4 | 20 | CASSFRLAGAVAEWGNEQFF
TRBJ2-1 | TRBV7-6 | 15 | CASSSSTSGYNEQFF
TRBJ2-2 | TRBV19 | 13 | CASSHGAPGELFF
TRBJ1-2 | TRBV7-9 | 16 | CASSLVIDSPNYGYTF
TRBJ1-5 | TRBV27 | 14 | CASSLGQGHQPQHF
TRBJ2-3 | TRBV7-9 | 13 | CASSFGNTDTQYF
TRBJ1-1 | TRBV14 | 16 | CASSQMFTGANTEAFF
TRBJ1-2 | TRBV6-1 | 14 | CASRLTGTLYGYTF
TRBJ2-1 | TRBV7-9 | 18 | CASSLELRSGSSYNEQFF
TRBJ1-5 | TRBV27 | 14 | CASSVRDRNQPQHF
TRBJ2-1 | TRBV19 | 13 | CASSMLGGNEQFF
TRBJ2-7 | TRBV4-1 | 16 | CASSHSTSGSTNEQYF
TRBJ1-1 | TRBV28 | 15 | CASSAYRDPNTEAFF
TRBJ2-2 | TRBV4-3 | 20 | CASSQENGARILTSTGELFF
TRBJ2-7 | TRBV28 | 14 | CAISGVKSSYEQYF
TRBJ2-2 | TRBV7-2 | 14 | CASSHLGAGRELFF
TRBJ2-7 | TRBV28 | 15 | CASSLFPSGRYEQYF
TRBJ2-7 | TRBV6-6 | 14 | CASIDNRGVYEQYF
TRBJ1-4 | TRBV4-3 | 15 | CASSQDREGDEKLFF
TRBJ2-2 | TRBV7-8 | 16 | CASSLGQGYWTGELFF
TRBJ2-7 | TRBV28 | 10 | CASARYEQYF
TRBJ1-2 | TRBV29-1 | 14 | CSVPAGSRHYGYTF
TRBJ2-7 | TRBV6-1 | 15 | CASSPTGQLSYEQYF
TRBJ2-7 | TRBV2 | 13 | CASSRGGLYEQYF
TRBJ2-7 | TRBV6-6 | 14 | CASSLWGQAGEQYF
TRBJ2-1 | TRBV9 | 16 | CASSAYGGSSYNEQFF
TRBJ2-6 | TRBV19 | 14 | CATGDGLNKGVLTF
TRBJ2-7 | TRBV10-3 | 14 | CAISEPTGSPEQYF
TRBJ2-1 | TRBV7-2 | 16 | CASSLVASDSYNEQFF
TRBJ1-1 | TRBV9 | 17 | CASSPDNRGTLNTEAFF
TRBJ2-7 | TRBV7-9 | 13 | CASSSVPTYEQYF
TRBJ2-7 | TRBV28 | 15 | CASSLSYRRGYEQYF
TRBJ2-3 | TRBV29-1 | 12 | CSVFGLTDTQYF
TRBJ2-7 | TRBV5-6 | 13 | CASSVGISYEQYF
TRBJ2-4 | TRBV19 | 17 | CANPPPKLARSPNIQYF
TRBJ2-3 | TRBV5-1 | 15 | CASSSDGSAGDTQYF
TRBJ2-7 | TRBV11-2 | 14 | CASSEMGGGYEQYF
. | TRBV10-1 | 17 | CASSESFRGRISYEQYF
TRBJ2-7 | TRBV29-1 | 13 | CSVGSGGKGEQYF